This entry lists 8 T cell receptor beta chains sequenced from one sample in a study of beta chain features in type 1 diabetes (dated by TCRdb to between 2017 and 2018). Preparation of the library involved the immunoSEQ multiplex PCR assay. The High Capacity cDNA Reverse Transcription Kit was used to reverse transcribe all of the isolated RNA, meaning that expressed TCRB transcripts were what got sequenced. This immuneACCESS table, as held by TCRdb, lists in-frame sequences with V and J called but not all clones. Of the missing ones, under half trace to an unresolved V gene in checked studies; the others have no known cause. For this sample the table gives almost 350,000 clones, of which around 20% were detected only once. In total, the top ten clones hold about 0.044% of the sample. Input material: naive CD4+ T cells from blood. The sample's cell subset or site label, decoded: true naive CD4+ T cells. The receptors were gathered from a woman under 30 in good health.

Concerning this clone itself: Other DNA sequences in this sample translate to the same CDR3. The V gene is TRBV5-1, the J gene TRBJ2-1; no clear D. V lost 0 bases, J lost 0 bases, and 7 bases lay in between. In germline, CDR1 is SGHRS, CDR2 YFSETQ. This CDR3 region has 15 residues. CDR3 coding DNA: TGCGCCAGCAGCTTGGCTCCCAGCTCCTACAATGAGCAGTTCTTC. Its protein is CASSLAPSSYNEQFF.

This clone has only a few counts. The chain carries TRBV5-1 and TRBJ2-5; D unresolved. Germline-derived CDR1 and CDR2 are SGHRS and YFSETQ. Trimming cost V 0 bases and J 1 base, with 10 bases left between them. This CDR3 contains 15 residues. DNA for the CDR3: TGCGCCAGCAGCTTGGGTGGGTCAGGCCAAGAGACCCAGTACTTC. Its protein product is CASSLGGSGQETQYF.

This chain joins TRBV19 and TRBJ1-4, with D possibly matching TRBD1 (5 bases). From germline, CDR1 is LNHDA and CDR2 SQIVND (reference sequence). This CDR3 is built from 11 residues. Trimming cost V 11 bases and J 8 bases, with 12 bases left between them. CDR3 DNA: TGTGCCGTTAGACAGACGGAAAAACTGTTTTTT. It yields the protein CAVRQTEKLFF.

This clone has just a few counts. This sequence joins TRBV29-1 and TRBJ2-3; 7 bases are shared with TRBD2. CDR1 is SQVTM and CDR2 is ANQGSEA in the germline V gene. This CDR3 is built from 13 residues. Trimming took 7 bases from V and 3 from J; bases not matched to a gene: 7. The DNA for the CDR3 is TGCAGCGCCGGTGGAGCGGGAACAGATACGCAGTATTTT. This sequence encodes CSAGGAGTDTQYF.

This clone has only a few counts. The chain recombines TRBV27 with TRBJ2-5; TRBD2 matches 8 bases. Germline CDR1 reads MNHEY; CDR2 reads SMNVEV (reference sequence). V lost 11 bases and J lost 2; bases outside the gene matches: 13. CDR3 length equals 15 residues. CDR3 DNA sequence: TGTGCCGCGTCCTCTCACGGGGGGGGTCAAGAGACCCAGTACTTC. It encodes CAASSHGGGQETQYF.

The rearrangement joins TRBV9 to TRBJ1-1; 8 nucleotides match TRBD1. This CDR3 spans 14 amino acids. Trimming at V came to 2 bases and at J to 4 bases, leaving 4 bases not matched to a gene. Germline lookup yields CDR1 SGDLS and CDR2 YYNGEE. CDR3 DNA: TGTGCCAGCAGCGTCCGGACAGGGCCCACTGAAGCTTTCTTT. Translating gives CASSVRTGPTEAFF.

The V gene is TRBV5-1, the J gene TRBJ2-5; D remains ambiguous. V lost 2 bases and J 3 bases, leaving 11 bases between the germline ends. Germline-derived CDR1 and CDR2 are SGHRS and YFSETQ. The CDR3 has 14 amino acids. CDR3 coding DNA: TGCGCCAGCAGCTTCCTAGGTTCAGAAGAGACCCAGTACTTC. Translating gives CASSFLGSEETQYF.

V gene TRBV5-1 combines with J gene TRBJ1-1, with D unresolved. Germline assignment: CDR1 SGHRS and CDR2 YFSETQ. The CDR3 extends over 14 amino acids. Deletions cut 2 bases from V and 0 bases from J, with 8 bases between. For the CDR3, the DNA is TGCGCCAGCAGCTTAAACACAGTGAACACTGAAGCTTTCTTT. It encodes CASSLNTVNTEAFF.